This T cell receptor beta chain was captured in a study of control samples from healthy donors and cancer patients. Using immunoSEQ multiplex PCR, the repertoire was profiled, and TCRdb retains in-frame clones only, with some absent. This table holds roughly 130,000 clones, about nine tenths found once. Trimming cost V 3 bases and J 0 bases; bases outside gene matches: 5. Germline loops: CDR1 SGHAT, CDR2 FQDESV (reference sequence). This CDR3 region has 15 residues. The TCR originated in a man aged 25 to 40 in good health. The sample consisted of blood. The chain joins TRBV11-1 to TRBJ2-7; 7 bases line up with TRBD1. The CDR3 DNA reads TGTGCCAGCAGCTTTTTGACAGGGCACTCCTACGAGCAGTACTTC. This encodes CASSFLTGHSYEQYF.